The rows below give T cell receptor beta chains drawn from one sample of a study of shared clonotypes between healthy human individuals. Only in-frame clones appear in the TCRdb table, and some are missing; sequencing was by immunoSEQ multiplex PCR. The data show approximately 810,000 clones, roughly 92% seen once. The material sequenced was naive CD8+ T cells sorted from blood. The source of these receptors is a young man in good health. Both conserved end residues are part of each CDR3.

J gene: TRBJ2-3
V gene: TRBV7-3
CDR3 length: 15
CDR3 protein: CASSSTGTSTDTQYF

J gene: TRBJ2-7
V gene: TRBV9
CDR3 length: 13
CDR3 protein: CASSEGQGYEQYF

J gene: TRBJ2-1
V gene: TRBV29-1
CDR3 length: 12
CDR3 protein: CSTTGGMGEQFF

J gene: TRBJ2-7
V gene: TRBV19
CDR3 length: 13
CDR3 protein: CASSINRGYEQYF

J gene: TRBJ2-7
V gene: TRBV9
CDR3 length: 17
CDR3 protein: CASSEGTSGRAVYEQYF

J gene: TRBJ2-6
V gene: TRBV9
CDR3 length: 18
CDR3 protein: CASSVVQDEYSGANVLTF

J gene: TRBJ2-7
V gene: TRBV7-9
CDR3 length: 15
CDR3 protein: CASSLDTSGSPEQYF

J gene: TRBJ1-1
V gene: TRBV14
CDR3 length: 16
CDR3 protein: CASSQDFGILNTEAFF

J gene: TRBJ2-7
V gene: TRBV19
CDR3 length: 12
CDR3 protein: CASGTGPYEQYF

J gene: TRBJ2-7
V gene: TRBV9
CDR3 length: 14
CDR3 protein: CASSVGPGNYEQYF

J gene: TRBJ2-1
V gene: TRBV7-9
CDR3 length: 16
CDR3 protein: CASSFMMTGAYNEQFF

J gene: TRBJ1-2
V gene: TRBV12-5
CDR3 length: 17
CDR3 protein: CASGLAGTGLGAYGYTF

J gene: TRBJ1-1
V gene: TRBV28
CDR3 length: 13
CDR3 protein: CASRLAGNTEAFF

J gene: TRBJ2-7
V gene: TRBV27
CDR3 length: 15
CDR3 protein: CASSTGTSGVYEQYF

J gene: TRBJ2-7
V gene: TRBV2
CDR3 length: 15
CDR3 protein: CASRAGTSSTYEQYF

J gene: TRBJ2-1
V gene: TRBV6-1
CDR3 length: 14
CDR3 protein: CASSGQRLYNEQFF

J gene: TRBJ2-7
V gene: TRBV15
CDR3 length: 16
CDR3 protein: CATSRVHGYHPYEQYF

J gene: TRBJ2-6
V gene: TRBV4-2
CDR3 length: 19
CDR3 protein: CASSQEAALGLSGANVLTF

J gene: TRBJ2-7
V gene: TRBV4-3
CDR3 length: 11
CDR3 protein: CASSQGREQYF

J gene: TRBJ2-3
V gene: TRBV5-1
CDR3 length: 14
CDR3 protein: CASTRTGFADTQYF

J gene: TRBJ1-1
V gene: TRBV4-1
CDR3 length: 16
CDR3 protein: CASSPPQVSWNTEAFF

J gene: TRBJ2-7
V gene: TRBV27
CDR3 length: 14
CDR3 protein: CASSMLGSSYEQYF

J gene: TRBJ2-2
V gene: TRBV29-1
CDR3 length: 12
CDR3 protein: CSVARDTGELFF

J gene: TRBJ2-7
V gene: TRBV28
CDR3 length: 12
CDR3 protein: CASSFPSGIRNF

J gene: TRBJ2-5
V gene: TRBV7-9
CDR3 length: 16
CDR3 protein: CASSFEDRDHRVDQYF

J gene: TRBJ2-1
V gene: TRBV29-1
CDR3 length: 11
CDR3 protein: CSATGFNEQFF

J gene: TRBJ2-7
V gene: TRBV7-6
CDR3 length: 14
CDR3 protein: CASSIGDDSYEQYF

J gene: TRBJ2-1
V gene: TRBV5-1
CDR3 length: 16
CDR3 protein: CASSAETRDLDNEQFF

J gene: TRBJ2-2
V gene: TRBV11-2
CDR3 length: 15
CDR3 protein: CASSRGVTNTGELFF

J gene: TRBJ1-4
V gene: TRBV6-6
CDR3 length: 16
CDR3 protein: CASSHTGTATNEKLFF

J gene: TRBJ2-7
V gene: TRBV7-6
CDR3 length: 15
CDR3 protein: CASSQETGAPREQYF

J gene: TRBJ2-1
V gene: TRBV27
CDR3 length: 13
CDR3 protein: CASSLQAYNEQFF

J gene: TRBJ1-5
V gene: TRBV4-3
CDR3 length: 16
CDR3 protein: CASSQDRWQTNQPQHF

J gene: TRBJ2-1
V gene: TRBV19
CDR3 length: 17
CDR3 protein: CASSIEGERTGYNEQFF

J gene: TRBJ2-2
V gene: TRBV19
CDR3 length: 12
CDR3 protein: CASSSLLGELFF

J gene: TRBJ1-2
V gene: TRBV29-1
CDR3 length: 12
CDR3 protein: CSVPGQGYGYTF

J gene: TRBJ2-3
V gene: TRBV9
CDR3 length: 16
CDR3 protein: CASSPEGQPSTDTQYF

J gene: TRBJ1-1
V gene: TRBV30
CDR3 length: 13
CDR3 protein: CAWSVNSGGEAFF

J gene: TRBJ2-7
V gene: TRBV7-9
CDR3 length: 13
CDR3 protein: CASSLAGTYEQYF

J gene: TRBJ2-7
V gene: TRBV9
CDR3 length: 16
CDR3 protein: CASSVSPNPESYEQYF

J gene: TRBJ2-3
V gene: TRBV30
CDR3 length: 12
CDR3 protein: CAWERTSDTQYF

J gene: TRBJ2-1
V gene: TRBV11-2
CDR3 length: 14
CDR3 protein: CASSGLAGRNEQFF

J gene: TRBJ1-1
V gene: TRBV7-9
CDR3 length: 15
CDR3 protein: CASSLGGQGGAEAFF

J gene: TRBJ2-7
V gene: TRBV30
CDR3 length: 12
CDR3 protein: CAWDRGSHEQYF

J gene: TRBJ2-1
V gene: TRBV9
CDR3 length: 16
CDR3 protein: CASSVGGAGGYNEQFF

J gene: TRBJ1-4
V gene: TRBV27
CDR3 length: 15
CDR3 protein: CASSPGGRRNEKLFF

J gene: TRBJ2-7
V gene: TRBV27
CDR3 length: 15
CDR3 protein: CASSLSPGNTYEQYF

J gene: TRBJ1-4
V gene: TRBV30
CDR3 length: 15
CDR3 protein: CAWSDPPSQNEKLFF

J gene: TRBJ2-3
V gene: TRBV11-2
CDR3 length: 17
CDR3 protein: CASRSSGLAASTDTQYF

J gene: TRBJ2-7
V gene: TRBV9
CDR3 length: 15
CDR3 protein: CASSVEGGRPHEQYF

J gene: TRBJ2-5
V gene: TRBV27
CDR3 length: 15
CDR3 protein: CASRDRDFPQETQYF